These T cell receptor beta chains were read from a single sample in a study of neoadjuvant anti-PD-1 for oral cavity cancer. Sequencing was performed with immunoSEQ multiplex PCR; in TCRdb, only in-frame clones are kept and a portion is missing. The sample yields around 81,000 clones, 84% seen once. Source: PBMCs, taken before nivolumab (anti-PD-1) treatment. The origin of the receptors is a person aged 35-80 years with oral cavity squamous cell carcinoma. Each CDR3 is given with its conserved first and last residue. Each record gives: J gene, V gene, clone size, D gene, CDR3 protein, CDR3 DNA. The D gene is left open where the match is weak. Clone size is not always given. Where it is, it says once, few, many or a class for expanded clones.

>TRBJ2-3|TRBV9|.|.
CASSGRDSTDTQYF
TGTGCCAGCAGCGGACGGGACAGCACAGATACGCAGTATTTT
>TRBJ1-2|TRBV6-5|few|TRBD1
CASSGTGGGYTF
TGTGCCAGCAGCGGGACAGGGGGTGGCTACACCTTC
>TRBJ2-7|TRBV2|once|.
CASSPGQNEQYF
TGTGCCAGCAGCCCCGGACAGAACGAGCAGTACTTC
>TRBJ2-3|TRBV19|.|TRBD2
CASSLSPSGSSDTQYF
TGTGCCAGTAGCCTCTCCCCTAGCGGGAGTTCAGATACGCAGTATTTT
>TRBJ1-2|TRBV20-1|.|.
CSVGRGYTF
TGCAGTGTTGGGCGCGGCTACACCTTC
>TRBJ1-1|TRBV6-5|.|.
CASSYPGF
TGTGCCAGCAGTTACCCCGGATTT
>TRBJ2-1|TRBV6-5|.|.
CASSGYDSYNEQFF
TGTGCCAGCAGCGGTTATGACTCCTACAATGAGCAGTTCTTC
>TRBJ1-1|TRBV6-5|.|.
CASSYSRRAAGAEAFF
TGTGCCAGCAGTTACTCGAGGAGGGCCGCGGGGGCTGAAGCTTTCTTT
>TRBJ1-3|TRBV11-2|.|.
CASSLAGNTIYF
TGTGCCAGCAGCTTAGCTGGAAACACCATATATTTT
>TRBJ2-2|TRBV6-5|.|TRBD2
CASSYSPAGVTGELFF
TGTGCCAGCAGTTACTCCCCAGCGGGAGTTACCGGGGAGCTGTTTTTT
>TRBJ1-5|TRBV7-8|.|.
CASSLDGGLSNQPQHF
TGTGCCAGCAGCTTAGACGGGGGCCTCAGCAATCAGCCCCAGCATTTT
>TRBJ2-1|TRBV19|once|TRBD2
CASSLGTSGNNEQFF
TGTGCCAGTAGTCTGGGGACTAGCGGTAACAATGAGCAGTTCTTC
>TRBJ2-2|TRBV9|.|.
CASTTAGENTGELFF
TGTGCCAGCACAACCGCCGGGGAGAACACCGGGGAGCTGTTTTTT
>TRBJ2-5|TRBV7-2|.|.
CASSLRGAPGETQYF
TGTGCCAGCAGCTTAAGGGGGGCCCCGGGAGAGACCCAGTACTTC
>TRBJ2-1|TRBV11-3|.|TRBD1
CASSLGGQGNNEQFF
TGTGCCAGCAGCTTAGGGGGACAGGGTAACAATGAGCAGTTCTTC
>TRBJ2-6|TRBV5-1|.|.
CASSLAVLSGANVLTF
TGCGCCAGCAGCTTGGCGGTCCTCTCTGGGGCCAACGTCCTGACTTTC
>TRBJ1-2|TRBV20-1|.|.
CSASGVHGYTF
TGCAGTGCTAGCGGTGTCCATGGCTACACCTTC
>TRBJ1-3|TRBV30|.|.
CAWSVISGLTSGNTIYF
TGTGCCTGGAGTGTAATAAGTGGGTTAACCTCTGGAAACACCATATATTTT
>TRBJ2-7|TRBV7-6|.|.
CASSLGFRGTQGTYEQYF
TGTGCCAGCAGCTTAGGGTTCCGGGGGACTCAGGGGACGTACGAGCAGTACTTC
>TRBJ2-5|TRBV4-1|.|TRBD1
CASSLRQGQETQYF
TGCGCCAGCAGCCTAAGACAGGGTCAAGAGACCCAGTACTTC
>TRBJ2-1|TRBV5-4|.|TRBD2
CASRVQREGYNEQFF
TGTGCCAGCAGGGTGCAGCGGGAGGGTTACAATGAGCAGTTCTTC
>TRBJ2-1|TRBV5-1|.|TRBD1
CASSNQPGQGLNNEQFF
TGCGCCAGCAGCAACCAACCGGGACAGGGCCTGAACAATGAGCAGTTCTTC
>TRBJ1-2|TRBV10-3|.|.
CAISEDSLANYGYTF
TGTGCCATCAGTGAGGACAGCCTGGCTAACTATGGCTACACCTTC
>TRBJ1-1|TRBV29-1|.|TRBD1
CSVVRTGIRDTEAFF
TGCAGCGTCGTCCGGACAGGGATTAGGGACACTGAAGCTTTCTTT
>TRBJ1-2|TRBV6-5|.|TRBD1
CASNMGQGSGYTF
TGTGCCAGCAACATGGGACAGGGTTCTGGCTACACCTTC
>TRBJ2-1|TRBV5-6|once|.
CASSLTGSSYNEQFF
TGTGCCAGCAGCTTGACAGGGAGCTCCTACAATGAGCAGTTCTTC
>TRBJ2-7|TRBV29-1|.|TRBD1
CSVLFPGTGDYEQYF
TGCAGCGTTTTGTTCCCCGGGACAGGGGACTACGAGCAGTACTTC
>TRBJ2-7|TRBV9|.|TRBD1
CASSGRTGDYEQYF
TGTGCCAGCAGCGGACGGACAGGGGACTACGAGCAGTACTTC
>TRBJ1-4|TRBV9|few|.
CASSAGLSGEKLFF
TGTGCCAGCAGCGCAGGACTCTCTGGTGAAAAACTGTTTTTT
>TRBJ1-1|TRBV30|few|.
CAWSAGGGTEAFF
TGTGCCTGGAGTGCCGGGGGGGGAACTGAAGCTTTCTTT
>TRBJ2-7|TRBV6-1|.|TRBD1
CASRGQGSSPEQYF
TGTGCCAGCAGAGGACAGGGGTCAAGTCCCGAGCAGTACTTC
>TRBJ1-5|TRBV19|.|.
CASSPPGSNQPQHF
TGTGCCAGTAGTCCCCCAGGTAGCAATCAGCCCCAGCATTTT
>TRBJ2-7|TRBV5-6|.|.
CASSEGPYSYEQYF
TGTGCCAGCAGCGAAGGGCCCTACTCCTACGAGCAGTACTTC
>TRBJ1-2|TRBV6-1|.|TRBD1
CASRTGNNYGYTF
TGTGCCAGCAGGACAGGGAATAACTATGGCTACACCTTC
>TRBJ2-5|TRBV30|.|TRBD2
CAWRFSGRAETQYF
TGTGCCTGGAGATTTAGCGGGAGGGCAGAGACCCAGTACTTC
>TRBJ2-7|TRBV19|.|.
CASSESGSPYYEQYF
TGTGCCAGTAGCGAATCAGGGTCCCCTTACTACGAGCAGTACTTC
>TRBJ2-1|TRBV7-2|.|.
CASSLDAGTLYNEQFF
TGTGCCAGCAGCTTAGATGCGGGGACTCTCTACAATGAGCAGTTCTTC
>TRBJ2-5|TRBV2|.|.
CASSRDVQETQYF
TGTGCCAGCAGCCGGGACGTACAAGAGACCCAGTACTTC
>TRBJ2-1|TRBV25-1|.|.
CASSRQSYNEQFF
TGTGCCAGCAGTCGACAGTCCTACAATGAGCAGTTCTTC
>TRBJ2-1|TRBV13|.|.
CASSSRGPTYNEQFF
TGTGCCAGCAGCTCCCGGGGGCCCACCTACAATGAGCAGTTCTTC
>TRBJ2-3|TRBV30|.|.
CAWSVESATDTQYF
TGTGCCTGGAGTGTGGAGTCCGCCACAGATACGCAGTATTTT
>TRBJ2-3|TRBV5-1|.|TRBD1
CASSGGQGPDTQYF
TGCGCCAGCAGCGGTGGACAGGGTCCAGATACGCAGTATTTT
>TRBJ1-4|TRBV7-2|.|.
CASSFRHGANEKLFF
TGTGCCAGCAGCTTCCGACACGGGGCCAACGAAAAACTGTTTTTT
>TRBJ2-7|TRBV7-9|.|TRBD1
CASSIGTGGFHEQYF
TGTGCCAGCAGCATTGGGACAGGGGGCTTCCACGAGCAGTACTTC
>TRBJ1-4|TRBV11-2|.|TRBD1
CASSFGQAPEKLFF
TGTGCCAGCAGCTTCGGACAGGCCCCCGAAAAACTGTTTTTT
>TRBJ1-2|TRBV5-5|.|TRBD1
CASSLGDRVDYGYTF
TGTGCCAGCAGCTTGGGTGACAGGGTCGACTATGGCTACACCTTC
>TRBJ2-5|TRBV19|.|.
CASSTSSGRETQYF
TGTGCCAGTAGTACAAGTTCAGGGCGAGAGACCCAGTACTTC
>TRBJ2-3|TRBV27|.|.
CASSLTRVDTQYF
TGTGCCAGCAGTTTAACCCGGGTGGATACGCAGTATTTT
>TRBJ2-7|TRBV29-1|.|.
CSVQGGKAISYEQYF
TGCAGCGTGCAGGGTGGTAAGGCCATCTCCTACGAGCAGTACTTC
>TRBJ2-7|TRBV29-1|.|.
CSVATGTLAYEQYF
TGCAGCGTTGCTACCGGGACATTAGCCTACGAGCAGTACTTC
>TRBJ2-2|TRBV5-1|.|.
CASSERGSINTGELFF
TGCGCCAGCAGCGAAAGAGGGAGTATAAACACCGGGGAGCTGTTTTTT
>TRBJ1-3|TRBV2|.|.
CASSAGNTIYF
TGTGCCAGCAGTGCAGGAAACACCATATATTTT
>TRBJ2-1|TRBV10-1|.|TRBD2
CASSLNRAQGGNEQFF
TGCGCCAGCAGTCTAAACCGGGCTCAGGGAGGGAATGAGCAGTTCTTC
>TRBJ1-5|TRBV6-5|.|.
CASSYSMSNQPQHF
TGTGCCAGCAGTTACTCGATGAGCAATCAGCCCCAGCATTTT
>TRBJ2-1|TRBV7-8|.|.
CASSSYPGIRQFF
TGTGCCAGCAGCTCTTACCCCGGGATCCGGCAGTTCTTC